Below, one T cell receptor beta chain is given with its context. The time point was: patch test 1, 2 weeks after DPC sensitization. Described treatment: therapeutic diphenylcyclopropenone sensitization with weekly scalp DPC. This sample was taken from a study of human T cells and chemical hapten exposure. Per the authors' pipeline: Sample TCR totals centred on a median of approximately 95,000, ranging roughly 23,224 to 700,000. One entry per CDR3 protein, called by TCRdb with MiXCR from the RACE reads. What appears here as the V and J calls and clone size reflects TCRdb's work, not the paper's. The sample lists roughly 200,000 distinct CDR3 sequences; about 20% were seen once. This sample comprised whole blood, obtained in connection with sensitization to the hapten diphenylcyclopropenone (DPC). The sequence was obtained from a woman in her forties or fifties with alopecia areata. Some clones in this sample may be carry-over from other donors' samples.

The CDR3 region is CASSAGAPNSPLHF. For the CDR3, the DNA is TGTGCCAGCAGTGCGGGGGCTCCAAATTCACCCCTCCACTTT. The chain has TRBV6-1 and TRBJ1-6; D is possibly TRBD1 (6 bases). Trimming took off 4 bases at V and 7 bases at J, with 11 bases between the two ends. The CDR3 sequence is 14 residues long. The V gene's germline CDR1 is MNHNS and CDR2 SASEGT.